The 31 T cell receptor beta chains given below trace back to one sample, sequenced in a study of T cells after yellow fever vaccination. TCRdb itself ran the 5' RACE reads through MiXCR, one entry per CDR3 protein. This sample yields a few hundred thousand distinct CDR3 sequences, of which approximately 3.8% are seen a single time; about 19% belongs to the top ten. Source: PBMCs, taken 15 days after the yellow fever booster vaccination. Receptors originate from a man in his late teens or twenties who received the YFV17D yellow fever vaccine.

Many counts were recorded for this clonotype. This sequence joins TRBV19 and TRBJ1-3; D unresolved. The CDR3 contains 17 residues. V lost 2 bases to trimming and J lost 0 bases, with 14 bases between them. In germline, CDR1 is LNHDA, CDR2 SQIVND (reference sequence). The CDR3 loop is CASSIRDVGYSGNTIYF. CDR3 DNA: TGTGCCAGTAGTATAAGAGATGTCGGATACTCTGGAAACACCATATATTTT.

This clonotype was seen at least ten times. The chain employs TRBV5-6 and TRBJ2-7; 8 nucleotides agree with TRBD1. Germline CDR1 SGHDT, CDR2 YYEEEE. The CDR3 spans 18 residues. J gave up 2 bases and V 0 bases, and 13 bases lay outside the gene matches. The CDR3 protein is CASSLEGRRGLLTYEQYV. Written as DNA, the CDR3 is TGTGCCAGCAGCTTGGAAGGGCGCAGGGGGCTCCTGACCTACGAGCAGTACGTC.

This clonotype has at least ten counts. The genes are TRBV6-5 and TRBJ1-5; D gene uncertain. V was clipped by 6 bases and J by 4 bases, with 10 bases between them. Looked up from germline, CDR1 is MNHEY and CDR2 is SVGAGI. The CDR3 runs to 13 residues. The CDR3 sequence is CASRQERNQPQHF. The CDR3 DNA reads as TGTGCCAGCAGGCAGGAGAGGAATCAGCCCCAGCATTTT.

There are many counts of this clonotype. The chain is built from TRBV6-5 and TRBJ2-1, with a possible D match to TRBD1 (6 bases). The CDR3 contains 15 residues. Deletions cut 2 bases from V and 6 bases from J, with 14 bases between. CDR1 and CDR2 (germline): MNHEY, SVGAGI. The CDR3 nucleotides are TGTGCCAGCAGTTACGACGCCGGGACATCCAATGAGCAGTTCTTC. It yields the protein CASSYDAGTSNEQFF.

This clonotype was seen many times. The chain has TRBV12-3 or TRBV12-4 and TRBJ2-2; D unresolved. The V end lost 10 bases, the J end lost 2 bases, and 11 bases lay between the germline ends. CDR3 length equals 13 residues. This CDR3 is CAIGWSNTGELFF. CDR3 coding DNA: TGTGCCATCGGGTGGTCCAACACCGGGGAGCTGTTTTTT.

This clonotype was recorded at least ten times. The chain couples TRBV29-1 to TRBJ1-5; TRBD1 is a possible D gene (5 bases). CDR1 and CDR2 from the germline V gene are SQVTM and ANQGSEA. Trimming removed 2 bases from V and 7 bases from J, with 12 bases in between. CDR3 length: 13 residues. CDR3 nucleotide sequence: TGCAGCGTTGAACAGGGTCCTGGCCAGCCCCAGCATTTT. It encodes CSVEQGPGQPQHF.

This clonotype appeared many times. CDR3 amino acids: CASSSGTGVTDTQYF. The CDR3 DNA sequence: TGTGCCAGCAGCTCGGGGACAGGGGTCACAGATACGCAGTATTTT. The chain employs TRBV7-2 and TRBJ2-3; 10 nucleotides agree with TRBD1. This CDR3 has 15 amino acids. CDR1 and CDR2 (germline): SGHTA, FQGNSA. The trim removed 4 bases at V and 2 bases at J, leaving 3 bases unmatched.

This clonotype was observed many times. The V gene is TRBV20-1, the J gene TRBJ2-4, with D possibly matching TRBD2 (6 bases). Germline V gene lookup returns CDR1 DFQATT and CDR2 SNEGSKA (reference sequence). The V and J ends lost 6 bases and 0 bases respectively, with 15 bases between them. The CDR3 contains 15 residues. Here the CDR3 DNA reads TGCAGTGCCTATCCCGCGGGGCTAGCCAAAAACATTCAGTACTTC. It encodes CSAYPAGLAKNIQYF.

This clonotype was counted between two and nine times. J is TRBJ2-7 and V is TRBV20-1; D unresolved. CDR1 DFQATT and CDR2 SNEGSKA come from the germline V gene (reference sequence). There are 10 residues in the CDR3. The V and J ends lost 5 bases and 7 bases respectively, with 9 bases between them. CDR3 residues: CSAEESEQYV. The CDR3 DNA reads TGCAGTGCTGAGGAAAGTGAGCAGTACGTC.

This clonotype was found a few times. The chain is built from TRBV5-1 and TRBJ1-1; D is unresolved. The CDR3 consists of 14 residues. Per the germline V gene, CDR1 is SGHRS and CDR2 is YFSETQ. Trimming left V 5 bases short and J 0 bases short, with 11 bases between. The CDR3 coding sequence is TGCGCCAGCAGAGTGTTGGGCCTGAACACTGAAGCTTTCTTT. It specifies CASRVLGLNTEAFF.

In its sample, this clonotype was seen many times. CDR3 in DNA: TGTGCCAGCAGTTACTACCAGGGAGGTCAGCCCCAGCATTTT. Protein sequence: CASSYYQGGQPQHF. The chain recombines TRBV6-6 with TRBJ1-5, with D possibly TRBD1 on 5 matching bases. Germline CDR1 MNHNY, CDR2 SVGAGI (reference sequence). CDR3 length: 14 residues. Between the trimmed V and J ends, which lost 1 base and 6 bases, there was a span of 10 bases.

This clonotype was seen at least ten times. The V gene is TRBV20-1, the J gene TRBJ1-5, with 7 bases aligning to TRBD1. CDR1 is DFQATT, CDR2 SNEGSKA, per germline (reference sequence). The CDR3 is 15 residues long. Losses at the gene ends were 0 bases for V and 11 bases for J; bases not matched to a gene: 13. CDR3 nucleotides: TGCAGTGCTAGAGAAACAGGGGCCTCCTTTTCGGCCCAGCATTTT. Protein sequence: CSARETGASFSAQHF.

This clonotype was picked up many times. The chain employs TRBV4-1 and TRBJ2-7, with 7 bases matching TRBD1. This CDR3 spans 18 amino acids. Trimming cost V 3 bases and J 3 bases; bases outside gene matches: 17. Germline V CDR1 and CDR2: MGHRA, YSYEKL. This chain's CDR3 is CASSQETVGQFVHYEQYF. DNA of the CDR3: TGCGCCAGCAGCCAGGAAACTGTGGGACAGTTCGTTCACTACGAGCAGTACTTC.

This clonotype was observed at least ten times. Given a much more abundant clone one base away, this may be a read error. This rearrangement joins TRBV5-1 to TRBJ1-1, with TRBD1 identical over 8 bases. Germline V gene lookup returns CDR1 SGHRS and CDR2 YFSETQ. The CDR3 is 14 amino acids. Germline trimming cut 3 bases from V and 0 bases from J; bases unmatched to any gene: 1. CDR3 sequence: CASSSGQVNTEAFF. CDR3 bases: TGCGCCAGCAGCTCGGGACAGGTGAACACTGAAGCTTTCTTT.

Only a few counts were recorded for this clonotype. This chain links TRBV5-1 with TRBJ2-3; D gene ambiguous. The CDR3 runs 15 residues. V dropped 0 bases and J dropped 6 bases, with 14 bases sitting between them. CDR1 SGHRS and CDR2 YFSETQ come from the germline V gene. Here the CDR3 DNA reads TGCGCCAGCAGCTTGGCCTTGGATCTCGCCGATACGCAGTATTTT. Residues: CASSLALDLADTQYF.

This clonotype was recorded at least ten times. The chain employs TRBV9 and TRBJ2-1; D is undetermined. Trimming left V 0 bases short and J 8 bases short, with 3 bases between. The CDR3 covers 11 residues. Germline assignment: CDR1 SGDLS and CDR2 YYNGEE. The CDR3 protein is CASSVEDEQFF. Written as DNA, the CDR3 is TGTGCCAGCAGCGTAGAAGATGAGCAGTTCTTC.

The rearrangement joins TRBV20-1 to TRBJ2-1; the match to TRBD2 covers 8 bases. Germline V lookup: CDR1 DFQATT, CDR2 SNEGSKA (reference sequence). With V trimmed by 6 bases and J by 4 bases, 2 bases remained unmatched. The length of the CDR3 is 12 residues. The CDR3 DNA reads TGCAGTGCCACGGGGGGGTACAATGAGCAGTTCTTC. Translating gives CSATGGYNEQFF.

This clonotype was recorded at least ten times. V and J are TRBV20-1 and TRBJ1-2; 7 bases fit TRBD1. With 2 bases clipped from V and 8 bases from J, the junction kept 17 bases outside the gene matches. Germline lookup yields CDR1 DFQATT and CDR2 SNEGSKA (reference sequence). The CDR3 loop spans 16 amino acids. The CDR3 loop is CSARTGVLGGAVGYTF. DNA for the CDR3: TGCAGTGCTAGAACCGGGGTTCTAGGGGGCGCGGTAGGCTACACCTTC.

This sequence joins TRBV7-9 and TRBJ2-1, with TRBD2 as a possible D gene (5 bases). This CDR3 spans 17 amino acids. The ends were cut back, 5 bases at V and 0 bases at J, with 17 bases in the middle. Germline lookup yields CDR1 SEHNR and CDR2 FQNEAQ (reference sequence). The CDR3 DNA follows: TGTGCCAGCAGCCCCCGAGCGGACGGGAACTCCTACAATGAGCAGTTCTTC. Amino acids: CASSPRADGNSYNEQFF.

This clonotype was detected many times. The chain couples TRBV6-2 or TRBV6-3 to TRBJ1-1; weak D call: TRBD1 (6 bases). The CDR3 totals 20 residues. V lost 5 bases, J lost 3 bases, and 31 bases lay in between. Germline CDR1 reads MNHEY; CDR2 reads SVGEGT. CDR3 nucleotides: TGTGCCAGCAGTCCCCCAACGGGGGGGCGGGGGCGGTTTTGGGACACTGAAGCTTTCTTT. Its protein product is CASSPPTGGRGRFWDTEAFF.

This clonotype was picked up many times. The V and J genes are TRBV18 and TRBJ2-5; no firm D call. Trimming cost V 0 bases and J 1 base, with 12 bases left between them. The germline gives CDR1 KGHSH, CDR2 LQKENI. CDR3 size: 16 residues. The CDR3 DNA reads TGTGCCAGCTCACCACCTCGCCTATCTACCCAAGAGACCCAGTACTTC. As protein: CASSPPRLSTQETQYF.

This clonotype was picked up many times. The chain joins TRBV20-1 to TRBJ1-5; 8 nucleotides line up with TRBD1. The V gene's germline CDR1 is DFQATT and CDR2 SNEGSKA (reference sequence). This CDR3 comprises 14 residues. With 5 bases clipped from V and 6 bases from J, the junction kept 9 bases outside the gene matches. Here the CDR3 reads CSAGPGQVAQPQHF. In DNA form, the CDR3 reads TGCAGTGCTGGCCCGGGACAGGTCGCTCAGCCCCAGCATTTT.

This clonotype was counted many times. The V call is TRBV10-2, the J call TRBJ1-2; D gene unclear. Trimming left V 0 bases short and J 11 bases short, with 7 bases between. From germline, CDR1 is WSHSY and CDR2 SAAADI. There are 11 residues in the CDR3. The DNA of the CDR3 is TGCGCCAGCAGTGAGTCGGCCCAGTACACCTTC. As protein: CASSESAQYTF.

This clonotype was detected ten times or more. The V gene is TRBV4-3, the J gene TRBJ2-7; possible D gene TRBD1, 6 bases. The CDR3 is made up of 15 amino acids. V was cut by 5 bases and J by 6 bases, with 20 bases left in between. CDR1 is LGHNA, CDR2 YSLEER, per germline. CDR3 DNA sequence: TGCGCCAGCAGCGGCAGCATGGGCAGGGGTGCCGAGCAGTACTTC. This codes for CASSGSMGRGAEQYF.

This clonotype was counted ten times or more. CDR3 bases: TGTGCCAGTAGTATGGGGACAGGGGGCGCGGAGCCCCAGCATTTT. Its translation: CASSMGTGGAEPQHF. The chain is built from TRBV19 and TRBJ1-5; the match to TRBD1 covers 12 bases. Germline CDR1 and CDR2: LNHDA and SQIVND (reference sequence). CDR3 length equals 15 residues. V lost 3 bases to trimming and J lost 8 bases; unmatched junction nucleotides: 5.

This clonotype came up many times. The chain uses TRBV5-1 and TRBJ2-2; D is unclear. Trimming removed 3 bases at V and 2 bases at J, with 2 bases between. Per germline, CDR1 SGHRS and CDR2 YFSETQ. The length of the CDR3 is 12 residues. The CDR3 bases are TGCGCCAGCAGCTACAACACCGGGGAGCTGTTTTTT. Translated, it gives CASSYNTGELFF.

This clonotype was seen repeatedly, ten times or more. The CDR3 bases are TGTGCCAGCGGAGGGACTCCTTCCTACGAGCAGTACTTC. Translation gives CASGGTPSYEQYF. The rearrangement uses TRBV2 and TRBJ2-7; possible D gene TRBD2, 6 bases. V lost 8 bases and J 1 base, leaving 12 bases between the germline ends. Germline values: CDR1 SNHLY, CDR2 FYNNEI. The CDR3 sequence is 13 residues long.

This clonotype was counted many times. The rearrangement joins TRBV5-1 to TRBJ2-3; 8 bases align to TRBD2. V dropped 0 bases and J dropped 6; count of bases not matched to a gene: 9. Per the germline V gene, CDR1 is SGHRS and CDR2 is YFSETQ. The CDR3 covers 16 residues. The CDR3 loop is CASSLAIGLAGDTQYF. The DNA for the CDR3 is TGCGCCAGCAGCTTGGCCATAGGACTAGCAGGGGATACGCAGTATTTT.

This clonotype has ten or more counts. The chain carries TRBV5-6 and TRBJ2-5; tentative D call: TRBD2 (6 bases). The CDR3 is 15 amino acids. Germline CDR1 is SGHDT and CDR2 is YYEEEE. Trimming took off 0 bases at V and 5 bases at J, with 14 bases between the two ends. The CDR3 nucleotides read TGTGCCAGCAGCTTGGCCCGGCGGGGCGGGGAGACCCAGTACTTC. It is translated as CASSLARRGGETQYF.

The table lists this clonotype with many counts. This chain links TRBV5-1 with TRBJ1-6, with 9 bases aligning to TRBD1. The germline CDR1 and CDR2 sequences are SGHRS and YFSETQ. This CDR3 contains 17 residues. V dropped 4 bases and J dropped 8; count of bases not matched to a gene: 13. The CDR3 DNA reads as TGCGCCAGCAGCCTAAGGGCCCCGGGACAGGGACATTCACCCCTCCACTTT. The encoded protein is CASSLRAPGQGHSPLHF.

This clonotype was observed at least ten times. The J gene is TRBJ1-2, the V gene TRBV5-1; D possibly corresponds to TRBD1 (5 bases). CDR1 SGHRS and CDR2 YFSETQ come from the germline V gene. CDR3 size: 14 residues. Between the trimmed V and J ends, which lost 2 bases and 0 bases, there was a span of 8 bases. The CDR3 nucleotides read TGCGCCAGCAGCTTCGGGGGACCTAACTATGGCTACACCTTC. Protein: CASSFGGPNYGYTF.